This T cell receptor (beta chain) was identified in a study of T cells in localized non-small cell lung cancer. The data were produced by immunoSEQ multiplex PCR, yet TCRdb's version contains in-frame clones alone and is incomplete. The sample contains 20,000 to 25,000 clones, 80% to 90% of which appear only once. Overall study results and limits: Elevated circulating T cell density in blood was associated with longer overall survival. Detection in adjacent lung was observed for a median around 50 of the top 100 tumor clones. Analysis by sequencing included only one tumor region, so heterogeneity remains possible. Uninvolved adjacent lung showed peak T cell clonality, exceeding tumor.

This CDR3 has 14 amino acids. The germline V gene encodes CDR1 SGHVS and CDR2 FNYEAQ. V dropped 6 bases and J dropped 3 bases, with 14 bases sitting between them. A remark on this clone: The antigen is undetermined.

The input for sequencing was peripheral blood, taken before any cancer treatment. This chain connects TRBV7-6 to TRBJ2-5; maybe TRBD1 (5 bases). This clonotype originated in a male donor older than 55 with stage I squamous cell lung carcinoma. The CDR3 here is CASSAAGPKETQYF. In nucleotides, the CDR3 is TGTGCCAGCAGTGCGGCAGGGCCCAAAGAGACCCAGTACTTC.